One and the same sample provided the 26 T cell receptor beta chains below, sequenced in a study of T cells after yellow fever vaccination. TCRdb redid the calling of the 5' RACE reads with MiXCR, one entry per CDR3 protein. The sample holds 500,000 to 650,000 distinct CDR3 sequences, 10% to 15% seen once. This material consisted of PBMCs, taken on the day of the yellow fever booster vaccination. Receptor source: a man under 40 who received the YFV17D yellow fever vaccine.

This chain links TRBV5-1 with TRBJ2-5, with D perhaps TRBD1 (6 bases). In germline, CDR1 is SGHRS, CDR2 YFSETQ. With 3 bases removed from V and 1 base from J, the gap between germline ends came to 10 bases. CDR3 length equals 14 residues. The CDR3 DNA follows: TGCGCCAGCAGCTGGACAGAGACCCAAGAGACCCAGTACTTC. It specifies CASSWTETQETQYF.

The CDR3 nucleotides are TGTGCCAGCAGTTCTATCATCAGCGGGAGCCCCGATACGCAGTATTTT. It translates to CASSSIISGSPDTQYF. The chain joins TRBV6-5 to TRBJ2-3, with 8 bases lining up with TRBD2. J lost 6 bases, V lost 4 bases, and 12 bases had no gene match. CDR1 MNHEY and CDR2 SVGAGI come from the germline V gene. This CDR3 has 16 residues.

This clonotype was counted ten times or more. The chain recombines TRBV5-6 with TRBJ2-7; 8 bases match TRBD2. Trimming took 4 bases from V and 4 from J; bases not matched to a gene: 10. The germline CDR1 and CDR2 sequences are SGHDT and YYEEEE. The CDR3 has 15 amino acids. The DNA of the CDR3 is TGTGCCAGCAGCGGCGGCGGGGGGCGCGGATACGAGCAGTACTTC. Translation gives CASSGGGGRGYEQYF.

This clonotype was counted only a few times. The V call is TRBV6-2 or TRBV6-3, the J call TRBJ1-2, with 9 nucleotides matching TRBD1. Germline assignment: CDR1 MNHEY and CDR2 SVGEGT. V dropped 6 bases and J dropped 8; count of bases not matched to a gene: 13. This CDR3 region has 15 residues. The CDR3 sequence: CASRDPTGGRSGYTF. The CDR3 DNA reads as TGTGCCAGCAGGGATCCTACAGGGGGCAGAAGCGGCTACACCTTC.

V usage is TRBV11-2 and J usage is TRBJ2-7; 10 bases fit TRBD2. The trim removed 5 bases at V and 6 bases at J, leaving 22 bases unmatched. The CDR3 consists of 19 residues. Germline V lookup: CDR1 SGHAT, CDR2 FQNNGV. CDR3 sequence: CASSPLPRTSGTSGGEQYF. The CDR3 bases are TGTGCCAGCAGCCCCCTTCCCCGGACTAGCGGTACTTCAGGAGGCGAGCAGTACTTC.

The chain employs TRBV3-1 and TRBJ1-4; 7 positions agree with TRBD1. This CDR3 is 13 amino acids long. Unmatched junction bases numbered 7, after V lost 4 bases and J lost 11 bases. CDR1 is LGHDT, CDR2 YNNKEL, per germline (reference sequence). The CDR3 loop reads CASSLRQGWKLFF. The CDR3 DNA reads as TGTGCCAGCAGCCTTAGACAGGGTTGGAAACTGTTTTTT.

There are a few counts of this clonotype. The chain recombines TRBV6-1 with TRBJ2-2; D is unresolved. Germline assignment: CDR1 MNHNS and CDR2 SASEGT. This CDR3 has 15 amino acids. V dropped 6 bases and J dropped 1 base, with 12 bases sitting between them. CDR3 protein: CASRAMELNTGELFF. CDR3 DNA sequence: TGTGCCAGCAGGGCGATGGAATTGAACACCGGGGAGCTGTTTTTT.

The genes are TRBV9 and TRBJ2-1; a weak D match, TRBD1 (6 bases). Per germline, CDR1 SGDLS and CDR2 YYNGEE. V lost 0 bases, J lost 8 bases, and 15 bases lay in between. This CDR3 is built from 15 residues. Written as DNA, the CDR3 is TGTGCCAGCAGCGTAGGCCGGACACAGGGCTATGAGCAGTTCTTC. Encoded protein: CASSVGRTQGYEQFF.

This clonotype was counted a few times. The chain couples TRBV6-1 to TRBJ2-2, with TRBD2 identical over 13 bases. Trimming removed 8 bases from V and 5 bases from J; junction bases left unmatched: 11. The CDR3 runs to 17 residues. Germline CDR1 reads MNHNS; CDR2 reads SASEGT. The CDR3 is CASARLAGGRGTGELFF. The DNA for the CDR3 is TGTGCCAGCGCAAGACTAGCGGGAGGACGGGGAACCGGGGAGCTGTTTTTT.

The sample holds a few counts of this clonotype. The V gene is TRBV27, the J gene TRBJ2-7; TRBD1 matches at 8 bases. The CDR3 runs 15 residues. Per the germline V gene, CDR1 is MNHEY and CDR2 is SMNVEV (reference sequence). With 8 bases clipped from V and 0 bases from J, the junction kept 9 bases outside the gene matches. This CDR3 reads CASSTNRGFSYEQYF. CDR3 nucleotides: TGTGCCAGCTCCACCAACAGGGGGTTCTCCTACGAGCAGTACTTC.

This clonotype has a handful of counts. The chain joins TRBV19 to TRBJ1-2, with no clear D. Trimming removed 5 bases from V and 6 bases from J, with 16 bases in between. The CDR3 extends over 14 amino acids. Per the germline V gene, CDR1 is LNHDA and CDR2 is SQIVND (reference sequence). The CDR3 is CASSPLSRTDGYTF. DNA for the CDR3: TGTGCCAGTAGTCCTCTTAGCAGAACTGATGGCTACACCTTC.

In its sample, this clonotype was seen a few times. The chain couples TRBV7-2 to TRBJ2-7; no definite D call. CDR1 is SGHTA, CDR2 FQGNSA, per germline. This CDR3 contains 14 residues. V lost 1 base and J lost 4, with 11 bases in between. CDR3: CASSLDQGRYEQYF. CDR3 nucleotides: TGTGCCAGCAGCTTAGATCAAGGGCGATACGAGCAGTACTTC.

A few counts support this clonotype. A much larger clone differs from this one at a single base, so this may be a read error. V gene TRBV5-4 combines with J gene TRBJ2-5; 10 nucleotides align to TRBD1. Germline V lookup: CDR1 SGHNT, CDR2 YYREEE (reference sequence). This CDR3 comprises 13 residues. The V gene end was trimmed by 5 bases and the J gene end by 4 bases; junction bases not matched to a gene: 2. CDR3 residues: CASRRDRGETQYF. The CDR3 coding sequence is TGTGCCAGCAGGCGGGACAGGGGAGAGACCCAGTACTTC.

This clonotype has just a few counts. J is TRBJ2-3 and V is TRBV5-6; no clear D gene. The CDR3 is 14 residues long. Trimming removed 10 bases at V and 3 bases at J, with 18 bases between. The germline V gene encodes CDR1 SGHDT and CDR2 YYEEEE. CDR3 DNA sequence: TGTGCCTCTACCGGGCCTGTTTTGACAGATACGCAGTATTTT. Translating gives CASTGPVLTDTQYF.

This clonotype has a handful of counts. The V call is TRBV14, the J call TRBJ2-1, with TRBD2 identical over 13 bases. The V and J ends lost 1 base and 4 bases, in that order; junction bases with no gene match: 7. CDR3 size: 18 residues. From germline, CDR1 is SGHDN and CDR2 FVKESK. CDR3 in amino acids: CASSQALAGGPAYNEQFF. In DNA form, the CDR3 reads TGTGCCAGCAGCCAAGCACTAGCGGGAGGGCCGGCATACAATGAGCAGTTCTTC.

This clonotype was counted many times. The chain is built from TRBV7-2 and TRBJ1-1; D ambiguous. V was pared by 0 bases and J by 1 base, with 3 bases between. Germline loops: CDR1 SGHTA, CDR2 FQGNSA. The CDR3 runs to 13 residues. The CDR3 DNA reads as TGTGCCAGCAGCTTAGCGCGGAACACTGAAGCTTTCTTT. It translates to CASSLARNTEAFF. The whole variable domain, remainder taken from reference TRBV7-2 and TRBJ1-1, is GAGVSQSPSNKVTEKGKDVELRCDPISGHTALYWYRQSLGQGLEFLIYFQGNSAPDKSGLPSDRFSAERTGGSVSTLTIQRTQQEDSAVYLCASSLARNTEAFFGQGTRLTVV.

This clonotype was counted only a few times. Sequence at one end of the junction differs from germline and may be a read error. V and J are TRBV20-1 and TRBJ2-1, with TRBD2 identical over 14 bases. This CDR3 comprises 17 residues. Germline V gene sequence: CDR1 DFQATT, CDR2 SNEGSKA (reference sequence). The CDR3, as DNA: TGCAGTGCCAGAGGGACTAGCGGGAGTGTCTCCTACAATGAGCAGTTCTTC. Translated: CSARGTSGSVSYNEQFF.

The chain joins TRBV11-2 to TRBJ2-3; TRBD2 agrees at 8 bases. V shed 5 bases, J shed 5 bases, and the junction held 21 bases outside the gene matches. Germline CDR1 is SGHAT and CDR2 is FQNNGV. The CDR3 spans 19 residues. The CDR3, as DNA: TGTGCCAGCAGCGACCCACCGGGGGGGGAGGCTAGCCGTGAAGATACGCAGTATTTT. It specifies CASSDPPGGEASREDTQYF.

This rearrangement joins TRBV5-1 to TRBJ2-1; 12 positions agree with TRBD2. V lost 4 bases and J lost 9; bases outside the gene matches: 8. The CDR3 runs 15 residues. CDR1 SGHRS and CDR2 YFSETQ come from the germline V gene. The CDR3 DNA follows: TGCGCCAGCAGCCTGACTAGCGGGAGTCTGGTTGAGCAGTTCTTC. Protein product: CASSLTSGSLVEQFF.

In its sample, this clonotype was seen a few times. The junction and the germline gene differ at one end; a read error may be behind it. This chain joins TRBV3-1 and TRBJ2-7; no clear D. Germline-derived CDR1 and CDR2 are LGHDT and YNNKEL (reference sequence). The CDR3 consists of 11 residues. The CDR3 coding sequence is TGTGCCAGCAGCCAAGATCGGCGGCAGCTCTTC. Residues: CASSQDRRQLF.

This clonotype was seen only a few times. The V call is TRBV10-3, the J call TRBJ2-1, with TRBD2 identical over 7 bases. V trimming: 8 bases; J trimming: 6 bases; junction bases outside the gene matches: 13. Germline CDR1 and CDR2: ENHRY and SYGVKD. The CDR3 is 15 residues long. The CDR3 here is CAIAFGGDGTNEQFF. In nucleotides, the CDR3 is TGTGCCATCGCGTTTGGGGGGGATGGGACCAATGAGCAGTTCTTC.

This sequence joins TRBV7-2 and TRBJ2-1; 9 positions match TRBD2. The CDR3 is 15 amino acids. The ends lost 2 bases at V and 8 bases at J; junction bases unmatched: 7. CDR1 and CDR2 (germline): SGHTA, FQGNSA. For the CDR3, the DNA is TGTGCCAGCAGCTTAAGGAGCGGGAGGATCGATGAGCAGTTCTTC. Its protein product is CASSLRSGRIDEQFF.

This chain links TRBV5-1 with TRBJ2-7; 7 nucleotides line up with TRBD2. The CDR3 spans 15 residues. CDR1 and CDR2 from the germline V gene are SGHRS and YFSETQ. J lost 0 bases, V lost 3 bases, and 6 bases had no gene match. CDR3 in DNA: TGCGCCAGCAGCTCCTCAGCGGGGATCTCCTACGAGCAGTACTTC. This sequence encodes CASSSSAGISYEQYF.

The rearrangement links TRBV20-1 to TRBJ2-1; 12 positions agree with TRBD2. V shed 4 bases and J 2 bases; nucleotides not matched to a gene: 9. Germline loops: CDR1 DFQATT, CDR2 SNEGSKA (reference sequence). The CDR3 extends over 17 amino acids. The CDR3 nucleotides are TGCAGTGCTACACTAGCGGGAGGCAGAGGGGCCTACAATGAGCAGTTCTTC. This codes for CSATLAGGRGAYNEQFF.

This clonotype was detected many times. The rearrangement uses TRBV6-1 and TRBJ2-2, with 10 bases matching TRBD2. Germline CDR1 and CDR2: MNHNS and SASEGT. The CDR3 runs to 16 residues. V lost 6 bases, J lost 5 bases, and 9 bases stayed unmatched. CDR3 in DNA: TGTGCCAGCAGCGACCCTAGCGGGAGCGGGACCGGGGAGCTGTTTTTT. It specifies CASSDPSGSGTGELFF.

This chain connects TRBV7-3 to TRBJ2-1; TRBD2 agrees at 8 bases. The CDR3 is 15 amino acids. Germline values: CDR1 SGHTA, CDR2 FQGTGA. The J segment lost 7 bases and the V segment lost 5 bases, leaving 10 bases of the junction unmatched. The CDR3 loop is CASSPGPAGVNEQFF. Written as DNA, the CDR3 is TGTGCCAGCAGCCCCGGTCCAGCGGGAGTTAATGAGCAGTTCTTC.